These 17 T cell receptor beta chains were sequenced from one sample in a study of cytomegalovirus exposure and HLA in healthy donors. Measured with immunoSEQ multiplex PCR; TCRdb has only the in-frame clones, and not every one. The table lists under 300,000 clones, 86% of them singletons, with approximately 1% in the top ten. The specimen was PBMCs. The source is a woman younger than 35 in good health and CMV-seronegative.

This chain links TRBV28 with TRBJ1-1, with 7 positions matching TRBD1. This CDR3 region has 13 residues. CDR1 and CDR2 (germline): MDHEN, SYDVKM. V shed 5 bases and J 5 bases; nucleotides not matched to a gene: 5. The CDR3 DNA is TGTGCCAGCAGTCACAGGGGTCGGACTGAAGCTTTCTTT. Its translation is CASSHRGRTEAFF. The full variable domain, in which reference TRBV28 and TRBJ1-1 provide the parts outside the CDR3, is DVKVTQSSRYLVKRTGEKVFLECVQDMDHENMFWYRQDPGLGLRLIYFSYDVKMKEKGDIPEGYSVSREKKERFSLILESASTNQTSMYLCASSHRGRTEAFFGQGTRLTVV.

CDR3 coding DNA: TGTGCCAGCAGTGAATATGGCGGGGGGCCCCCGGAGCAGTACTTC. Amino acid sequence: CASSEYGGGPPEQYF. J is TRBJ2-7 and V is TRBV25-1; TRBD2 agrees at 8 bases. Losses at the gene ends were 0 bases for V and 7 bases for J; bases not matched to a gene: 8. Per germline, CDR1 MGHDK and CDR2 SYGVNS. This CDR3 comprises 15 residues.

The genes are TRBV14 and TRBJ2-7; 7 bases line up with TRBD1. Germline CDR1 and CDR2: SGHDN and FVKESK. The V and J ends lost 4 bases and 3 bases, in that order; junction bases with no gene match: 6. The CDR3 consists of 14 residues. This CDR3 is CASSPRQGFYEQYF. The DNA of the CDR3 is TGTGCCAGCAGCCCGCGACAGGGTTTCTACGAGCAGTACTTC.

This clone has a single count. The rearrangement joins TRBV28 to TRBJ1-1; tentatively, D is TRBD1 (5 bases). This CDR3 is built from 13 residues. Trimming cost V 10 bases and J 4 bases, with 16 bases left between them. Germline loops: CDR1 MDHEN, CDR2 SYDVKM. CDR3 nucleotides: TGTGCCACAACAGTTCGGGGGATCACTGAAGCTTTCTTT. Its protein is CATTVRGITEAFF.

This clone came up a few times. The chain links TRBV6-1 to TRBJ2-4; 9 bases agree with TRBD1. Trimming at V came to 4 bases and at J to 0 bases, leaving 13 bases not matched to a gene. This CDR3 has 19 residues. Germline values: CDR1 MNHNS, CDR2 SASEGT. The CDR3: CASSGEDRGQWIAKNIQYF. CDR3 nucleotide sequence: TGTGCCAGCAGTGGGGAGGACAGGGGTCAATGGATAGCCAAAAACATTCAGTACTTC.

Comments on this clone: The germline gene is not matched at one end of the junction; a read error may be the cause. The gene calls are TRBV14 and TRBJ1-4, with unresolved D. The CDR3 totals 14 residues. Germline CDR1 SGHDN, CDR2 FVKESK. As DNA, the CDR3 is TGTGCCAGCAGCCAAGATCTTTCAAGTGGTAAAGCAACTTTT. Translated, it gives CASSQDLSSGKATF.

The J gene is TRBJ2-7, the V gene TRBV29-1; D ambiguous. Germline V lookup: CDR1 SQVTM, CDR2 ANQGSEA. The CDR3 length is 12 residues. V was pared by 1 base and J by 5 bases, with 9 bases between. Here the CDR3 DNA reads TGCAGCGTTGAAGTGCGGCCGGACGAGCAGTACTTC. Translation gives CSVEVRPDEQYF.

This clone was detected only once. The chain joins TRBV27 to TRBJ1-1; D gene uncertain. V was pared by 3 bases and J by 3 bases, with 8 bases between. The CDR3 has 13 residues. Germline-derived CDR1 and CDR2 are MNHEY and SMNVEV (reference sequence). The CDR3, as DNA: TGTGCCAGCAGTTTTCCCGGGGACACTGAAGCTTTCTTT. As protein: CASSFPGDTEAFF.

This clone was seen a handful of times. CDR3 protein: CASSQDPGRGYEQYF. CDR3 in DNA: TGCGCCAGCAGCCAAGATCCCGGCAGGGGCTACGAGCAGTACTTC. The gene calls are TRBV4-3 and TRBJ2-7, with D maybe TRBD1 (6 bases). V was shortened by 0 bases and J by 3 bases, with 12 bases between the two germline ends. The CDR3 spans 15 residues. CDR1 is LGHNA, CDR2 YSLEER, per germline.

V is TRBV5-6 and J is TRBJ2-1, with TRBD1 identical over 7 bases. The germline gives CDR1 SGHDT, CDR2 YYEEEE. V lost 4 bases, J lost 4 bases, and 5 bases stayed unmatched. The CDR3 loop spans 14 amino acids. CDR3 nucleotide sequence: TGTGCCAGCAGCCCGAGGGGACAGTACAATGAGCAGTTCTTC. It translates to CASSPRGQYNEQFF.

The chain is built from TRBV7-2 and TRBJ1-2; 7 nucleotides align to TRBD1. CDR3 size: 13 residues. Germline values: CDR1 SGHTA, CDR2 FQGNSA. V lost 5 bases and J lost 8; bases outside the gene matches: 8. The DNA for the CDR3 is TGTGCCAGCAGCCAACAGGGGTGGCGAGGCTACACCTTC. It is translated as CASSQQGWRGYTF.

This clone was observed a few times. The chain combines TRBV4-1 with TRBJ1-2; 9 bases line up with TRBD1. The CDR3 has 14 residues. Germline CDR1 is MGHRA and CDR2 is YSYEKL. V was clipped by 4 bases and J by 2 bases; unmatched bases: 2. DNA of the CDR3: TGCGCCAGCAGCCTCGGACAGGGGAACTATGGCTACACCTTC. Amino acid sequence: CASSLGQGNYGYTF.

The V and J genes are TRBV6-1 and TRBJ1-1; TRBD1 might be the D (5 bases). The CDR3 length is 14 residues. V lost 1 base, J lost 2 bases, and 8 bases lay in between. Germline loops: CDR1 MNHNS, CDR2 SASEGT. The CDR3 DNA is TGTGCCAGCAGTGAAGTCGACAGTAACACTGAAGCTTTCTTT. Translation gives CASSEVDSNTEAFF.

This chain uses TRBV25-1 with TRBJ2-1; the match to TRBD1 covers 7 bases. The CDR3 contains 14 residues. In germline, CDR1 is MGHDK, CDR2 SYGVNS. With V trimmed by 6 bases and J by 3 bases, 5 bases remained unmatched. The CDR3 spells CASRPGQNYNEQFF. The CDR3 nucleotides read TGTGCCAGCAGGCCGGGACAGAACTACAATGAGCAGTTCTTC. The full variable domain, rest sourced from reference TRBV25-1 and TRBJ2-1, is EADIYQTPRYLVIGTGKKITLECSQTMGHDKMYWYQQDPGMELHLIHYSYGVNSTEKGDLSSESTVSRIRTEHFPLTLESARPSHTSQYLCASRPGQNYNEQFFGPGTRLTVL.

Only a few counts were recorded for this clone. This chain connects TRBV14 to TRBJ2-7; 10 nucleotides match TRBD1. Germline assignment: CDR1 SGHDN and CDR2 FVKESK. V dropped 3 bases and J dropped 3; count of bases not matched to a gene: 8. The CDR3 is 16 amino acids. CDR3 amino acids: CASSQPPGQGNYEQYF. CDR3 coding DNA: TGTGCCAGCAGCCAGCCCCCGGGACAGGGGAACTACGAGCAGTACTTC.

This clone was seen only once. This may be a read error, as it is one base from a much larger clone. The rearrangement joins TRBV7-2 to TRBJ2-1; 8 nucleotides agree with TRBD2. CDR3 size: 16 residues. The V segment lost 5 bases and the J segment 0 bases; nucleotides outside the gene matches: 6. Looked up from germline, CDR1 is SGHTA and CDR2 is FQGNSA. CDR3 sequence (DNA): TGTGCCAGCAGCCGCATAGCGGGGAGCTCCTACAATGAGCAGTTCTTC. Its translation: CASSRIAGSSYNEQFF.

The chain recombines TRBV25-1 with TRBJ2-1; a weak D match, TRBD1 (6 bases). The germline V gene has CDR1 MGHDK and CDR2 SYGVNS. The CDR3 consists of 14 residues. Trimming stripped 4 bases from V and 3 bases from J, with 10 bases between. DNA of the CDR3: TGTGCCAGCAGTGGGGACATGCTCTACAATGAGCAGTTCTTC. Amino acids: CASSGDMLYNEQFF.